This T cell receptor (beta chain) was retrieved from a study of Ad26.COV2.S vaccination and SARS-CoV-2 variants. Looking at the study overall: In the COV1001 trial, the donor was in the Ad26.COV2.S arm. Administration of Ad26.COV2.S was intramuscular, either once or twice 56 days apart. Study-wide results and limits: The breadth of spike-specific CD8+ and CD4+ T cell responses after vaccination was reportedly substantial.

Assay: immunoSEQ multiplex PCR; the TCRdb copy retains only in-frame clones and omits some. The sample has 300,000 to 400,000 clones; about 87% are singletons. In germline, CDR1 is LNHDA, CDR2 SQIVND (reference sequence). The CDR3 has 14 residues. V was cut by 1 base and J by 1 base, with 7 bases left in between. Treatment indicated: approximately 18 received Ad26.COV2.S at low or high dose, single or two shots; a few received placebo; per-sample allocation not given. Sampling happened 63 days after the first vaccine or placebo injection. Vaccination employed an Ad26 vector expressing the Wuhan-strain SARS-CoV-2 spike. To note about this clone: Antigen unknown.

The receptor's source is a person between 18 and 65 years old who received the Ad26.COV2.S COVID-19 vaccine or a placebo. The input for sequencing was peripheral blood, taken in a trial of Ad26.COV2.S vaccine versus placebo. This chain joins TRBV19 and TRBJ1-1; D unclear. The CDR3 region has the DNA TGTGCCAGTAGTATAGGCAATGCGAACACTGAAGCTTTCTTT. Its translation is CASSIGNANTEAFF. Full variable domain (rest looked up from reference TRBV19 and TRBJ1-1): DGGITQSPKYLFRKEGQNVTLSCEQNLNHDAMYWYRQDPGQGLRLIYYSQIVNDFQKGDIAEGYSVSREKKESFPLTVTSAQKNPTAFYLCASSIGNANTEAFFGQGTRLTVV.